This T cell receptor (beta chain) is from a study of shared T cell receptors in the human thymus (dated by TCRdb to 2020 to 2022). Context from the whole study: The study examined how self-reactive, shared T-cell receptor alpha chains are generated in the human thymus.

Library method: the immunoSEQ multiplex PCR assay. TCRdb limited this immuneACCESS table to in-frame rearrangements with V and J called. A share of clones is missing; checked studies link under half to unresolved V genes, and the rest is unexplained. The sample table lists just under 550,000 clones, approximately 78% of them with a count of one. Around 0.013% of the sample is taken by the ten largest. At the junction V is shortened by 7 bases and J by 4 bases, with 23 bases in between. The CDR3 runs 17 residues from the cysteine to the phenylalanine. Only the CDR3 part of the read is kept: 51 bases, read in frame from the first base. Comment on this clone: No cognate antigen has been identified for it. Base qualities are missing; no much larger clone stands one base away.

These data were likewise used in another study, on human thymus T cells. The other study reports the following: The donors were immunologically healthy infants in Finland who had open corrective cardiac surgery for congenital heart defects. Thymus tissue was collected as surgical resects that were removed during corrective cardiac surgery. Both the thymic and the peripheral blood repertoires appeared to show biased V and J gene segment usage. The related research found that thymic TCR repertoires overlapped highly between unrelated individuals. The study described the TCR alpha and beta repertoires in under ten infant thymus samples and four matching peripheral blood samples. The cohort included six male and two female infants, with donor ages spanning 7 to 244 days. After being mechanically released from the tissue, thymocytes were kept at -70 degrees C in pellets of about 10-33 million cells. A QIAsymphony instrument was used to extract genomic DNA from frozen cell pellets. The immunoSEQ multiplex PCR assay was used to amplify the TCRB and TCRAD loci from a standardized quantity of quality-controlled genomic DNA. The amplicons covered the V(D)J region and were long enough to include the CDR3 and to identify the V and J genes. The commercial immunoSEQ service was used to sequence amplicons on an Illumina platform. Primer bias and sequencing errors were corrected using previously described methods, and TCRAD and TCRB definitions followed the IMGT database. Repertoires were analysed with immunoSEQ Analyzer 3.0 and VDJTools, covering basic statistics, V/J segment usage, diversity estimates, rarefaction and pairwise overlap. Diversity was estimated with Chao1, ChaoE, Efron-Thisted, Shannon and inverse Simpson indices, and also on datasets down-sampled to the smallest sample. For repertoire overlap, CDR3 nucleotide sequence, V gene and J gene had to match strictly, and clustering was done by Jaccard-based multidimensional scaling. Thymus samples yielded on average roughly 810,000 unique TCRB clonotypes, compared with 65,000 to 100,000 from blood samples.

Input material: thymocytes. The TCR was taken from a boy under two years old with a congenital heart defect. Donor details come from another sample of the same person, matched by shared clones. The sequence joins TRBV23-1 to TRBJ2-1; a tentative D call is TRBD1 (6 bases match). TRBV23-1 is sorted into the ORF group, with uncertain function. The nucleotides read TGCGCCAGCAATACCCCCGGGGCAGGGGAAACGTACAATGAGCAGTTCTTC. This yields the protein CASNTPGAGETYNEQFF.